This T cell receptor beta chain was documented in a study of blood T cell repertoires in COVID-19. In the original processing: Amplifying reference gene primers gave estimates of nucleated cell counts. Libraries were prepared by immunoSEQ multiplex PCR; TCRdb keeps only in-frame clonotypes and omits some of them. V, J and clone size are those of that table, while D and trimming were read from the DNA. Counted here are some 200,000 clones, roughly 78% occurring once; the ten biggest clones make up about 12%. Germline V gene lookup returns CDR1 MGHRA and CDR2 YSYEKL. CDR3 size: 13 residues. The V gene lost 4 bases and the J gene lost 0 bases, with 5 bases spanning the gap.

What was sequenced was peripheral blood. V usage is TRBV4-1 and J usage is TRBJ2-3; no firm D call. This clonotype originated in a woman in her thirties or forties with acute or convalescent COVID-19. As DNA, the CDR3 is TGCGCCAGCAGCCTCGGGAGCACAGATACGCAGTATTTT. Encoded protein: CASSLGSTDTQYF.